What follows describes a single T cell receptor beta chain. The antigen is not known. This PCR relied on a set of 60 Vbeta primers and 13 Jbeta primers. Here immunoSEQ multiplex PCR was the method, and the copy in TCRdb shows in-frame clones only, minus some. The sample has about 140,000 clones, around three quarters seen once. This record belongs to a study of cytomegalovirus exposure and HLA in healthy donors. As for the study in general: An earlier analysis found fewer than 120 million unique TCR beta sequences from about 179 million T cells.

The V segment lost 3 bases and the J segment 2 bases; nucleotides outside the gene matches: 4. Germline assignment: CDR1 SEHNR and CDR2 FQNEAQ (reference sequence). The CDR3 is made up of 15 amino acids. Donors counted as nominally healthy when sampled, yet unrecorded immune exposures were likely. Study findings and constraints: It was confirmed in vitro that a few of the CMV-associated chains were specific for CMV antigens.

The clonotype comes from a man between 18 and 35 years old in good health and CMV-seronegative. Sequencing was carried out using PBMCs. This chain connects TRBV7-9 to TRBJ1-2, with 9 bases aligning to TRBD1. The CDR3 region has the DNA TGTGCCAGCAGCTTGAGGGACAGGGTAAACTATGGCTACACCTTC. This encodes CASSLRDRVNYGYTF.